This entry lists 5 T cell receptor beta chains sequenced from one sample in a study of OX40 agonist ivuxolimab in advanced cancers. Data came from immunoSEQ multiplex PCR; TCRdb stores just in-frame clones and leaves some out. The data contain some 97,000 clones, 85% to 95% of them singletons. Sequenced here: CD4+ or CD8+ T cells sorted from blood, sampled in a trial of the OX40 agonist ivuxolimab. The source is an adult with an advanced solid tumor such as melanoma, head and neck, liver or kidney cancer.

This chain joins TRBV4-3 and TRBJ2-7; 8 bases align to TRBD2. Germline CDR1 LGHNA, CDR2 YSLEER. The CDR3 runs 16 residues. J gave up 0 bases and V 1 base, and 5 bases lay outside the gene matches. The CDR3 region is CASSQVAGGSSYEQYF. The CDR3, as DNA: TGCGCCAGCAGCCAAGTTGCGGGGGGAAGCTCCTACGAGCAGTACTTC.

This clone is labeled as medium-sized. The V gene is TRBV19, the J gene TRBJ1-2; 10 nucleotides agree with TRBD1. CDR1 and CDR2 (germline): LNHDA, SQIVND (reference sequence). V gave up 5 bases and J gave up 3 bases; unmatched junction bases: 6. This CDR3 is built from 15 residues. CDR3 in DNA: TGTGCCAGTAGTTTCTCCGGGACAGGGGACTATGGCTACACCTTC. This gives the protein CASSFSGTGDYGYTF.

The chain has TRBV9 and TRBJ2-2; the match to TRBD2 covers 15 bases. The CDR3 length is 18 residues. J lost 6 bases, V lost 0 bases, and 6 bases had no gene match. CDR1 and CDR2 (germline): SGDLS, YYNGEE. CDR3 region: CASSVVGLAGGPPGELFF. In nucleotides, the CDR3 is TGTGCCAGCAGCGTAGTAGGACTAGCGGGAGGGCCCCCCGGGGAGCTGTTTTTT.

In regard to this clone: The conserved final phenylalanine or tryptophan is absent from the CDR3, which likely points to a read error. The limits of the CDR3 on the DNA are not certain, so only TCRdb's listed CDR3 is given. The gene calls are TRBV3-2 and TRBJ1-5. TRBV3-2 is assigned pseudogene status. The CDR3 spans 8 residues, counting both ends. The CDR3 spells CASSHLGR.

The rearrangement uses TRBV27 and TRBJ1-2, with TRBD1 as a possible D gene (5 bases). Germline V gene sequence: CDR1 MNHEY, CDR2 SMNVEV (reference sequence). CDR3 length: 14 residues. V gave up 6 bases and J gave up 4 bases, with 15 bases separating them. DNA for the CDR3: TGTGCCAGCAGACCCGGACCGGGGGGCTATGGCTACACCTTC. Residues: CASRPGPGGYGYTF.